Following are 2 T cell receptor beta chains from one sample sequenced in a study of blood T cell repertoires in COVID-19. Sequenced by immunoSEQ multiplex PCR; TCRdb stores in-frame clones only, minus some. Of over 200,000 clones in the sample, around 86% were seen once. The sequencing input was PBMCs or T cells enriched from blood (not recorded which). Source of these receptors: a woman in her forties or fifties with acute COVID-19.

The chain links TRBV21-1 to TRBJ1-1; whether TRBD1, the table's D call, matches the DNA was not checked. TRBV21-1 is a pseudogene locus. The CDR3 is 14 amino acids. The CDR3 reads CASSKAADSTEAFF. CDR3 nucleotides: TGTGCCAGCAGCAAAGCGGCGGACAGCACTGAAGCTTTCTTT.

The chain is built from TRBV3-1 (or the pseudogene TRBV3-2) and TRBJ1-5, with TRBD1 as a possible D gene (5 bases). Germline V lookup: CDR1 LGHDT, CDR2 YNNKEL (reference sequence). The CDR3 sequence is 15 residues long. Between the trimmed V and J ends, which lost 0 bases and 4 bases, there was a span of 10 bases. CDR3 in DNA: TGTGCCAGCAGCCAAGATCCACAGGAAAATCAGCCCCAGCATTTT. Amino acids: CASSQDPQENQPQHF.